The subject of this entry is one T cell receptor (beta chain). Its antigen is unknown. Base qualities are not recorded, but no much larger clone differs from it by a single base. To demonstrate the VDJtools post-analysis software, TCR beta repertoires were profiled from the peripheral blood of 13 young patients with multiple sclerosis. The patients with multiple sclerosis were children and adolescents between about 6 and 17 years of age. The library relied on PCR. The data were produced on an Illumina HiSeq 2500. To reduce PCR and sequencing biases, unique molecular identifiers were built into the TCR beta cDNA libraries. Per 1 to 10 million input T cells, approximately 500,000 cDNA molecules were obtained, such that each molecule approximated one T cell. The patient libraries were prepared and sequenced with the same protocol used for the earlier healthy control dataset. Within a given batch, samples were prepared together, multiplexed and sequenced on the same HiSeq lane. The original pipeline was this. MIGEC was used to process the raw barcoded reads, and molecular identifier groups with only a single read were discarded before consensus assembly and CDR3 extraction. Clonotype tables were post-analysed with VDJtools, normalizing diversity by down-sampling all datasets to the smallest sample size. To correct batch-related cross-sample contamination, repertoire overlap clustering matched CDR3 amino acid sequences but not nucleotide sequences. TCRdb cleaned the public reads at Q25 with fastp, built clones with MiXCR and kept in-frame beta chains. Merged by CDR3 protein, the rows form single entries marked with the most common genes and DNA. TCRdb, not the authors, supplied the V and J calls. This sample gives approximately 730,000 distinct CDR3 sequences in total; 25% to 30% of them show up just once. The ten largest clones add up to 0.56% of the sample.

These data belong to a study of post-analysis software for immune sequencing data (dated by TCRdb to the mid-2010s). General notes on the study: Disease courses on record covered relapsing-remitting, secondary progressive and progressive-relapsing multiple sclerosis, though some patients had no subtype annotation. The patient repertoires were compared against fewer than twelve previously published healthy control repertoires obtained from donors aged about 6 to 28 years. A subset of samples was prepared in parallel using single-end sample barcoding, then pooled and co-amplified after Illumina adapter ligation. General conclusions and limits of the study: The multiple sclerosis patient group was slightly younger than the control group. Roughly 5 TRBV segments, including TRBV5-6, TRBV5-1 and TRBV20-1, were significantly more frequent in patients than controls. Direct clustering with F measure showed strong co-clustering of samples prepared in the same batch, prompting a batch-effect correction. Significantly lower normalized Chao1 diversity was found in multiple sclerosis patients than in controls, suggesting substantial peripheral T-cell clonal expansion.

The trim is 9 bases for V and 2 bases for J, with a gap of 13 bases between the germline ends. Per the germline V gene, MNHEY is the CDR1 and SVGEGT is the CDR2. The CDR3 measures 14 amino acids from cysteine to phenylalanine. Only CDR3 DNA is held: 42 bases, read in frame from base 1. The source of this sequence is a girl between 10 and 17 years old with multiple sclerosis. Sequenced input: blood. The chain links TRBV6-2 or TRBV6-3 with TRBJ2-2, with the D call perhaps TRBD1 or TRBD2, as 5 bases match in each case. CDR3 region: CASQGSGNTGELFF. The nucleotides read TGTGCCAGTCAGGGATCGGGAAACACCGGGGAGCTGTTTTTT.